Listed below are T cell receptor beta chains from one sample, sequenced in a study of shared clonotypes between healthy human individuals. Generated by immunoSEQ multiplex PCR, the TCRdb table keeps only in-frame clones and is missing some. The table has fewer than 1.8 million clones, approximately 98.5% seen once; the top ten hold approximately 0.4%. Sequences were obtained from naive CD4+ T cells sorted from blood. The receptors stem from a man aged 25-40 years in good health. The CDR3 runs from the conserved cysteine through the conserved F or W. D genes are given only for firm matches. Rows give clone size only sometimes, using once, few, many, or a class for an expanded clone.

len,abundance,j_gene,v_gene,d_gene,CDR3aa,CDR3nt
14,.,TRBJ2-7,TRBV2,.,CASSDQGSGYEQYF,TGTGCCAGCAGTGACCAGGGGTCCGGCTACGAGCAGTACTTC
9,few,TRBJ2-4,TRBV7-9,.,CASSSIEYF,TGTGCCAGCAGCAGCATTGAGTACTTC
14,.,TRBJ1-4,TRBV29-1,.,CSVAVHPNNEKLFF,TGCAGCGTTGCGGTTCACCCGAATAATGAAAAACTGTTTTTT
14,.,TRBJ1-1,TRBV13,.,CASSLRSQGTEAFF,TGTGCCAGCAGCTTAAGATCTCAGGGGACTGAAGCTTTCTTT
17,.,TRBJ2-7,TRBV25-1,TRBD1,CASSETRGTGGVYEQYF,TGTGCCAGCAGTGAAACCCGGGGGACAGGGGGAGTATACGAGCAGTACTTC
13,.,TRBJ2-1,TRBV6-6,.,CASSYSRDNEQFF,TGTGCCAGCAGTTACTCCAGGGACAATGAGCAGTTCTTC
15,.,TRBJ2-3,TRBV6-5,.,CASSYSIRGTDTQYF,TGTGCCAGCAGTTACTCGATAAGGGGAACAGATACGCAGTATTTT
15,.,TRBJ2-2,TRBV5-1,.,CASSFWGPNTGELFF,TGCGCCAGCAGCTTCTGGGGACCGAACACCGGGGAGCTGTTTTTT
15,.,TRBJ2-3,TRBV5-1,TRBD1,CASSTGQGRADTQYF,TGCGCCAGCAGCACAGGACAGGGGAGGGCAGATACGCAGTATTTT
13,.,TRBJ2-3,TRBV5-4,.,CASSSSITDTQYF,TGTGCCAGCAGCTCCTCAATCACAGATACGCAGTATTTT
13,.,TRBJ2-7,TRBV11-2,.,CASSLIARQEQYF,TGTGCCAGCAGCTTAATTGCGCGGCAGGAGCAGTACTTC
16,.,TRBJ2-1,TRBV7-8,.,CASTPRHAVSYNEQFF,TGTGCCAGCACCCCCCGGCATGCAGTTTCCTACAATGAGCAGTTCTTC
14,.,TRBJ2-2,TRBV2,TRBD1,CATSGTGNTGELFF,TGTGCCACTTCCGGGACAGGGAACACCGGGGAGCTGTTTTTT
14,.,TRBJ2-1,TRBV10-3,TRBD2,CAISSGTSINEQFF,TGTGCCATCAGTTCCGGGACTAGCATCAATGAGCAGTTCTTC
14,.,TRBJ2-2,TRBV19,.,CASSSGTSTGELFF,TGTGCCAGTAGTAGCGGGACCTCCACCGGGGAGCTGTTTTTT
14,.,TRBJ2-5,TRBV14,TRBD2,CASSQLLAGETQYF,TGTGCCAGCAGCCAACTACTAGCGGGAGAGACCCAGTACTTC